This T cell receptor (beta chain) was recovered during a study of T-cell memory formation after mild COVID-19. After 5'RACE with constant-segment primers, TCR alpha and TCR beta cDNA libraries carrying sample barcodes and UMIs were obtained. MiXCR, applied by TCRdb to the 5' RACE reads, yields one record per CDR3 protein. The sample records about 50,000 distinct CDR3 sequences, approximately 6.6% being singletons. Study-wide results and limits: The authors did not confirm SARS-CoV-2 specificity of second-wave clones peaking day 37.

This clonotype has a handful of counts. The antigen is not known. CDR3 length: 16 residues. Germline CDR1 is MNHEY and CDR2 is SVGAGI. V was pared by 0 bases and J by 1 base, with 12 bases between. The sequence was collected from a young man who had mild COVID-19 (a few samples of this study predate the infection). Cell type and time point are not known. Specimen: PBMCs or a T cell subset sorted from them (not recorded which). The chain carries TRBV6-5 and TRBJ2-5; no reliable D call. The CDR3 loop is CASSYSYGRSQETQYF. In DNA form, the CDR3 reads TGTGCCAGCAGTTACTCCTACGGGCGTTCCCAAGAGACCCAGTACTTC.